The present entry profiles one T cell receptor (beta chain) with its context. Once extracted for a subset, genomic DNA was divided evenly among several immunoSEQ plates. Clones were read by immunoSEQ multiplex PCR, and TCRdb kept only the in-frame ones, dropping some. The sample contains approximately 600,000 clones, 85% to 95% of which appear only once. The data derive from a study of shared clonotypes between healthy human individuals. Naive CD8 cells, CD45RO-negative and positively selected for CCR7, excluded terminally differentiated effector memory CD45RA+ cells. Donors comprised healthy HIV-negative adults lacking recent acute infections or vaccinations. Trimming cost V 3 bases and J 6 bases, with 14 bases left between them. The CDR3 has 14 amino acids. CDR1 and CDR2 from the germline V gene are SEHNR and FQNEAQ (reference sequence).

The sequenced sample consisted of naive CD8+ T cells sorted from blood. The source of this sequence is a woman in her thirties in good health. V gene TRBV7-9 combines with J gene TRBJ1-2; D is ambiguous. Here the CDR3 DNA reads TGTGCCAGCAGCTTGGGCGTCTCTGGTGATGGCTACACCTTC. It translates to CASSLGVSGDGYTF.